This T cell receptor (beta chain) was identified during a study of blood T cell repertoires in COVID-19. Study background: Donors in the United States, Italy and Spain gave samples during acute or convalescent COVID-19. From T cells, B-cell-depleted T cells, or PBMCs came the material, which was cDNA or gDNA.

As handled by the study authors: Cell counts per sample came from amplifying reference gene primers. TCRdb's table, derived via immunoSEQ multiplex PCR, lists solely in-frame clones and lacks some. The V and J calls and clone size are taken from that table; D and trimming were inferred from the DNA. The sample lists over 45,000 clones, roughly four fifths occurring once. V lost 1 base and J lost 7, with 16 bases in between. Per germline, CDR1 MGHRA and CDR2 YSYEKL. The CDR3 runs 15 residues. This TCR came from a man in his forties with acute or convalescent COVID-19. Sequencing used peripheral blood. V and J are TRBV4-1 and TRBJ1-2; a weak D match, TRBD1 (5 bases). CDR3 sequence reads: CASSQVFGRAFGYTF. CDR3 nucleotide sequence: TGCGCCAGCAGCCAAGTTTTTGGCAGGGCATTTGGCTACACCTTC.